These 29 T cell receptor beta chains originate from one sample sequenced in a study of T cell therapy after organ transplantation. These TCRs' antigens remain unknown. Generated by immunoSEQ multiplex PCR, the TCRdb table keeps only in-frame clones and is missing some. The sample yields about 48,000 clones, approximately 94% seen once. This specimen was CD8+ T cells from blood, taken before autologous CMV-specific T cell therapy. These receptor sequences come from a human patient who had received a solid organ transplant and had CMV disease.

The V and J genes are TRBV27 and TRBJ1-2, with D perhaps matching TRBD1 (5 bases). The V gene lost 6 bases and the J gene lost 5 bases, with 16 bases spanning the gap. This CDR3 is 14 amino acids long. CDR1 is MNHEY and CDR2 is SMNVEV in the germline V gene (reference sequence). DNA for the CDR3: TGTGCCAGCAGATCAATTCAGGGTCGGTATGGCTACACCTTC. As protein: CASRSIQGRYGYTF.

The CDR3 DNA is TGTGCCAGCAGCCAAGGGAACACTGAAGCTTTCTTT. Its translation: CASSQGNTEAFF. This chain joins TRBV11-3 and TRBJ1-1, with D unclear. Trimming pared 5 bases from V and 1 base from J, leaving 5 bases between. CDR3 size: 12 residues. Germline V gene sequence: CDR1 SGHNT, CDR2 YENEEA.

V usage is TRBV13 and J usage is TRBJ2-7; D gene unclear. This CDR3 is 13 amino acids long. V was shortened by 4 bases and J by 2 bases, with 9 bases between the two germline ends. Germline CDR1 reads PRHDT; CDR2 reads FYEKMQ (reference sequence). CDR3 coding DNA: TGTGCCAGCAGCTACAGCAGAGCCTACGAGCAGTACTTC. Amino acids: CASSYSRAYEQYF.

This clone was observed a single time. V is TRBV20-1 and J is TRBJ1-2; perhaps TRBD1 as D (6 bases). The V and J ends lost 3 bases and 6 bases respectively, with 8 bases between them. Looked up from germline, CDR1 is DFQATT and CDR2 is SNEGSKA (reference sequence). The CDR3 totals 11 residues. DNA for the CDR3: TGCAGTGCTAGCCCAGGGGATGGCTACACCTTC. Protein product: CSASPGDGYTF.

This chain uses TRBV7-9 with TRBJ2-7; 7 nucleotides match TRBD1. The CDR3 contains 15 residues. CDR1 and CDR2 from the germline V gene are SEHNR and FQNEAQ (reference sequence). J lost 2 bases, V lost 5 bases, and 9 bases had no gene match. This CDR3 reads CASSPHLTGAYEQYF. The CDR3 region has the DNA TGTGCCAGCAGCCCGCACCTCACAGGGGCCTACGAGCAGTACTTC.

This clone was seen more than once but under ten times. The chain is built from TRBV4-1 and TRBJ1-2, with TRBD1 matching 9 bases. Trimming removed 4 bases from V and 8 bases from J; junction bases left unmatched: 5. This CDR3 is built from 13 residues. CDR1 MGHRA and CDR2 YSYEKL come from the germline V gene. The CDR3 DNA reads TGCGCCAGCAGCCGAGGGACAGGGAACGGCTACACCTTC. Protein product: CASSRGTGNGYTF.

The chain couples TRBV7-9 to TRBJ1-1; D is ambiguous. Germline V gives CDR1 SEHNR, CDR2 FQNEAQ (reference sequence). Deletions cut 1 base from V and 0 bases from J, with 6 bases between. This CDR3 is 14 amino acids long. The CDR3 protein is CASSLVTVNTEAFF. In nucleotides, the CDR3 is TGTGCCAGCAGCTTAGTAACAGTGAACACTGAAGCTTTCTTT.

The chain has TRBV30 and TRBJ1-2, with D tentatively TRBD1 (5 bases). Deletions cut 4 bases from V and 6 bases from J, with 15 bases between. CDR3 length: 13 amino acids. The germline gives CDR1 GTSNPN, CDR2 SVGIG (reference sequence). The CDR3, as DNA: TGTGCCTGGACGGGGCCCCCAATGGATGGCTACACCTTC. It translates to CAWTGPPMDGYTF.

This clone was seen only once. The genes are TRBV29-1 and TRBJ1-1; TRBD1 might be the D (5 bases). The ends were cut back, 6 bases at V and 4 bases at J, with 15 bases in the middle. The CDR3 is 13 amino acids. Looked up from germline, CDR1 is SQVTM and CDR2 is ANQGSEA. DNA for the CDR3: TGCAGCGTCAGCCGGGCCCAGGGCACTGAAGCTTTCTTT. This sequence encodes CSVSRAQGTEAFF.

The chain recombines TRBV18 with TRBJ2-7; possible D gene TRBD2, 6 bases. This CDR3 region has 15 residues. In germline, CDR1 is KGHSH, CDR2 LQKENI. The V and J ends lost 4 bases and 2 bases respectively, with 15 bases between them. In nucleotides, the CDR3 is TGTGCCAGCTCACTCCCCTCGCGGGGACCCTACGAGCAGTACTTC. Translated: CASSLPSRGPYEQYF.

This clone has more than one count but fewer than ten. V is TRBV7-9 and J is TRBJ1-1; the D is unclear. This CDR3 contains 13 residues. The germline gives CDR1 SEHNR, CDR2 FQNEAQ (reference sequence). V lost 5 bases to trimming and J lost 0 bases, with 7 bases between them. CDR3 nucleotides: TGTGCCAGCAGCCCTGCAGTGAACACTGAAGCTTTCTTT. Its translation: CASSPAVNTEAFF.

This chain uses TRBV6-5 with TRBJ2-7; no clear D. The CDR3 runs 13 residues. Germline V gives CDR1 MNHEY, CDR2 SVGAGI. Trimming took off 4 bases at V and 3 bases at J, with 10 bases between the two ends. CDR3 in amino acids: CASSSHPGYEQYF. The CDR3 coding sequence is TGTGCCAGCAGTTCCCACCCAGGCTACGAGCAGTACTTC.

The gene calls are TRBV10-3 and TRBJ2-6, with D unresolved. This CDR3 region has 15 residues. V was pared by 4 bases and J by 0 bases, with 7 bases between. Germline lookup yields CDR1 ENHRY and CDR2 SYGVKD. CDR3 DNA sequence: TGTGCCATCAGTGTTAGGAACTCTGGGGCCAACGTCCTGACTTTC. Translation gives CAISVRNSGANVLTF.

CDR3 DNA sequence: TGTGCCAGCAGTTCCGGACTGGAAGCTCACTATGGCTACACCTTC. Its protein is CASSSGLEAHYGYTF. The chain recombines TRBV6-5 with TRBJ1-2; D gene ambiguous. CDR3 length: 15 amino acids. The V gene lost 4 bases and the J gene lost 3 bases, with 15 bases spanning the gap. CDR1 and CDR2 (germline): MNHEY, SVGAGI.

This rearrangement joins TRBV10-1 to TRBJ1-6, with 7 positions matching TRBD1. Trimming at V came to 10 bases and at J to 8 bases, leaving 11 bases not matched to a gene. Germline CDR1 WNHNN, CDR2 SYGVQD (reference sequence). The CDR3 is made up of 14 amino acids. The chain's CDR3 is CATLGYRGDSPLHF. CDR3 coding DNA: TGCGCCACCCTCGGGTACAGGGGTGATTCACCCCTCCACTTT.

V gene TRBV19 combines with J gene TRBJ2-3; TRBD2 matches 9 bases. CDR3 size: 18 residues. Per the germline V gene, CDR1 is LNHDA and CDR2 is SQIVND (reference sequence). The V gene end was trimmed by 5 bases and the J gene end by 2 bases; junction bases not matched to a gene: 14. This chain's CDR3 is CASSPKLGLAGTTDTQYF. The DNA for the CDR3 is TGTGCCAGTAGTCCCAAACTCGGGCTAGCGGGGACCACAGATACGCAGTATTTT.

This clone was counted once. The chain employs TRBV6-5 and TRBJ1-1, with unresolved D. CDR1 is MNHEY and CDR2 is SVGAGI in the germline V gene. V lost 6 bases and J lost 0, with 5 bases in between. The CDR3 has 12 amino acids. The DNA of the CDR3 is TGTGCCAGCAGCAATTTGAACACTGAAGCTTTCTTT. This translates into CASSNLNTEAFF.

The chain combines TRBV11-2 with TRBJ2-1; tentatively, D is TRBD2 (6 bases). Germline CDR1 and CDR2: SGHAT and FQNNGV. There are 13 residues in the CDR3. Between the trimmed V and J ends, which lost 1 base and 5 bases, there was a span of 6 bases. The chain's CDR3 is CASSLGTNNEQFF. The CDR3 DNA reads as TGTGCCAGCAGCTTAGGGACTAACAATGAGCAGTTCTTC.

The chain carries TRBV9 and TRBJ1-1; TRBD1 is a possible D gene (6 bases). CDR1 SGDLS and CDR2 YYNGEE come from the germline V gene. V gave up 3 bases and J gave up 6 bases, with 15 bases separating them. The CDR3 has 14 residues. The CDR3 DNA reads TGTGCCAGCAGCGCCGGGGGCTTAAGTGCTGAAGCTTTCTTT. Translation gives CASSAGGLSAEAFF.

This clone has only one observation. The CDR3 spells CASSYSGTGELFF. CDR3 nucleotide sequence: TGTGCCAGCAGTTATAGCGGCACCGGGGAGCTGTTTTTT. The gene calls are TRBV6-5 and TRBJ2-2, with D possibly TRBD2 on 6 matching bases. The CDR3 has 13 residues. Germline V CDR1 and CDR2: MNHEY, SVGAGI. Trimming left V 3 bases short and J 4 bases short, with 6 bases between.

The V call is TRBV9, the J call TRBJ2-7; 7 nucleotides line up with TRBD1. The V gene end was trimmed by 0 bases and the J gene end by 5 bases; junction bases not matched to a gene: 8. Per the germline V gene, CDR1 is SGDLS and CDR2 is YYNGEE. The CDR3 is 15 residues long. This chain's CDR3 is CASSVAEGQVNEQYF. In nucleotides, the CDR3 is TGTGCCAGCAGCGTAGCGGAAGGACAGGTTAACGAGCAGTACTTC.

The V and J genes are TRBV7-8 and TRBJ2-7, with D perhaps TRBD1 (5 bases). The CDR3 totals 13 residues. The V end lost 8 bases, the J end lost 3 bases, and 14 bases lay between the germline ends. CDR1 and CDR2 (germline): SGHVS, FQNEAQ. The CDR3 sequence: CASGKDIIYEQYF. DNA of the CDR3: TGTGCCAGCGGTAAGGACATTATCTACGAGCAGTACTTC.

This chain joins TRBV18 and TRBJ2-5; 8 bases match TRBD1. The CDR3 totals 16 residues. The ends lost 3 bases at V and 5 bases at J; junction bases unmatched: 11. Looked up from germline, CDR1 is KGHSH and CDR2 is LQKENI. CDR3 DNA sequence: TGTGCCAGCTCACCGACGACAGGGGAACAAAAGGAGACCCAGTACTTC. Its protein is CASSPTTGEQKETQYF. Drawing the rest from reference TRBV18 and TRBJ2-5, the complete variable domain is NAGVMQNPRHLVRRRGQEARLRCSPMKGHSHVYWYRQLPEEGLKFMVYLQKENIIDESGMPKERFSAEFPKEGPSILRIQQVVRGDSAAYFCASSPTTGEQKETQYFGPGTRLLVL.

The CDR3: CASSFGTGIANYGYTF. In nucleotides, the CDR3 is TGTGCCAGCAGCTTCGGGACAGGAATAGCTAACTATGGCTACACCTTC. The rearrangement uses TRBV13 and TRBJ1-2; 8 bases match TRBD1. This CDR3 has 16 amino acids. V lost 3 bases and J lost 0; bases outside the gene matches: 6. The V gene's germline CDR1 is PRHDT and CDR2 FYEKMQ (reference sequence).

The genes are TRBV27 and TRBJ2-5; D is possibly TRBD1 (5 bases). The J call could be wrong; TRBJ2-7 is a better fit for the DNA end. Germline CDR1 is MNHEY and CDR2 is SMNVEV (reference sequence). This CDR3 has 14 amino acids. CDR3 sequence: CASSFGAGPYEQYF. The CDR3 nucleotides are TGTGCCAGCAGTTTTGGCGCAGGGCCCTACGAGCAGTACTTC.

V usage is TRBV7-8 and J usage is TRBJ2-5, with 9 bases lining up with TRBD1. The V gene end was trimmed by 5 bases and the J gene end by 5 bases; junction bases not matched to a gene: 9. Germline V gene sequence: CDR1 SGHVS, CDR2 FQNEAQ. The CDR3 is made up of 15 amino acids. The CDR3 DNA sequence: TGTGCCAGCAGCGTATACCTACAGGGGGCTGAGACCCAGTACTTC. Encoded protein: CASSVYLQGAETQYF.

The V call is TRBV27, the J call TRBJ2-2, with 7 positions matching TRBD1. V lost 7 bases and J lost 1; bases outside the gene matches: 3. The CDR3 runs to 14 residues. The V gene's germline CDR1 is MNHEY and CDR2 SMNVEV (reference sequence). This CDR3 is CASTWTGNTGELFF. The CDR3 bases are TGTGCCAGCACCTGGACAGGGAACACCGGGGAGCTGTTTTTT.

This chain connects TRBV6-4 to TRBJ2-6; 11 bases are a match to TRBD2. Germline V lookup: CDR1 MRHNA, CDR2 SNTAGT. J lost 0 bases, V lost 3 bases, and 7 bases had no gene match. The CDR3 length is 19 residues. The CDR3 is CASSDSFLAGGSGANVLTF. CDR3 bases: TGTGCCAGCAGTGATTCGTTCCTAGCGGGGGGCTCTGGGGCCAACGTCCTGACTTTC.

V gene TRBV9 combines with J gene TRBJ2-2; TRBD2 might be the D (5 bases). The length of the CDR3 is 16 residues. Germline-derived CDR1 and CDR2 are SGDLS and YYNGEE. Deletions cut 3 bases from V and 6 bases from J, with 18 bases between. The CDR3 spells CASSAPSGLAAGELFF. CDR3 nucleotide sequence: TGTGCCAGCAGCGCCCCCTCCGGGCTAGCCGCCGGGGAGCTGTTTTTT.